This T cell receptor beta chain was recovered during a study of shared clonotypes between healthy human individuals. Study observations and caveats: Having only a few donors restricted how much genetic and exposure-history diversity was captured.

Repertoires were generated with immunoSEQ multiplex PCR, while TCRdb's copy carries only in-frame clones and drops some. The sample gives a few million clones, over 85% of which show up once; about 0.39% is in the top ten. The CDR3 runs to 16 residues. Germline assignment: CDR1 MGHDK and CDR2 SYGVNS. Trimming stripped 1 base from V and 4 bases from J, with 15 bases between. Worth noting for this clone: Its target is not known.

Specimen: naive CD4+ T cells from PBMCs. Noted subset: CD45RA+ positively selected. The clonotype was recovered from a man aged 18 to 30 in good health. Some clones in this sample may be carry-over from other donors' samples. The genes are TRBV25-1 and TRBJ2-3; TRBD2 is a possible D gene (6 bases). The CDR3 here is CASSELTGVVPDTQYF. In nucleotides, the CDR3 is TGTGCCAGCAGTGAATTGACGGGAGTGGTCCCAGATACGCAGTATTTT. Filled out from reference TRBV25-1 and TRBJ2-3, the complete variable domain reads EADIYQTPRYLVIGTGKKITLECSQTMGHDKMYWYQQDPGMELHLIHYSYGVNSTEKGDLSSESTVSRIRTEHFPLTLESARPSHTSQYLCASSELTGVVPDTQYFGPGTRLTVL.